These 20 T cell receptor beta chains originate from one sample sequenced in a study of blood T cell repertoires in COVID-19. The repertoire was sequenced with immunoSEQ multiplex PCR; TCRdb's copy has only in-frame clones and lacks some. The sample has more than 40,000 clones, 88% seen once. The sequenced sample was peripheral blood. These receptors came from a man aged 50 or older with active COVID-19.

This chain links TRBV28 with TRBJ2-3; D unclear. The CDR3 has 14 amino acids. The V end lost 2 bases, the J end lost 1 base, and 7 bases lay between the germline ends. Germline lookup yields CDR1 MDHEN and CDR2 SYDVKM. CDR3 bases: TGTGCCAGCAGTTTAAGCCTCCGCACAGATACGCAGTATTTT. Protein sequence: CASSLSLRTDTQYF.

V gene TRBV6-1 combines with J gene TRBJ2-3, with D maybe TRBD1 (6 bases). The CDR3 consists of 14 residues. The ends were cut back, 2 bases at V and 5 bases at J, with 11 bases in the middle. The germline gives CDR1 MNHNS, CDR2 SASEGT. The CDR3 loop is CASSESTGRDTQYF. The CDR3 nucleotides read TGTGCCAGCAGTGAATCTACAGGGAGAGATACGCAGTATTTT.

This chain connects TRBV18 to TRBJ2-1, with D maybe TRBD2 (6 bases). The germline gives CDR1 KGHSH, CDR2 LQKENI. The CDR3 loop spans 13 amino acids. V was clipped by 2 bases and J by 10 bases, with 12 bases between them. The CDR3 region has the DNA TGTGCCAGCTCACCAGGGACTCCCCAAGAGCAGTTCTTC. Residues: CASSPGTPQEQFF.

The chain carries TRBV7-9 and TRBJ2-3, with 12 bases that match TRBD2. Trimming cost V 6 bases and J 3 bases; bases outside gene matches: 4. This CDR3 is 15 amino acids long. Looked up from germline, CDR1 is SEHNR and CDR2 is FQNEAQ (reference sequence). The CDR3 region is CASSQGTSGTDTQYF. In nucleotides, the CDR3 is TGTGCCAGCAGTCAGGGGACTAGCGGGACAGATACGCAGTATTTT.

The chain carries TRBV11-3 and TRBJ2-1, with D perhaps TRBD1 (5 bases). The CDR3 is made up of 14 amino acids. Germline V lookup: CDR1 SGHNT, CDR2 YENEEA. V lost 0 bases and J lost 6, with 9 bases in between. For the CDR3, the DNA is TGTGCCAGCAGCTTAGAGGGGCAAACCAATGAGCAGTTCTTC. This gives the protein CASSLEGQTNEQFF.

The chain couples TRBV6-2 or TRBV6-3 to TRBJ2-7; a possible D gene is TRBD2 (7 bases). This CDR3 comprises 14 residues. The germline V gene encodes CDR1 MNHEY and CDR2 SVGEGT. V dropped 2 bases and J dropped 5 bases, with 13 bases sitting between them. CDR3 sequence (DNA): TGTGCCAGCAGTTACGGGGGGGGCATCAACGAGCAGTACTTC. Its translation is CASSYGGGINEQYF.

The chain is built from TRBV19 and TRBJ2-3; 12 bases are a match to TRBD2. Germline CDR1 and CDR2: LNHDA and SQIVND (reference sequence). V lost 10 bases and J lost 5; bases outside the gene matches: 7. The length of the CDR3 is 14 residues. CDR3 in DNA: TGTGCCACCACCGGACTAGCGGGATTAGATACGCAGTATTTT. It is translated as CATTGLAGLDTQYF.

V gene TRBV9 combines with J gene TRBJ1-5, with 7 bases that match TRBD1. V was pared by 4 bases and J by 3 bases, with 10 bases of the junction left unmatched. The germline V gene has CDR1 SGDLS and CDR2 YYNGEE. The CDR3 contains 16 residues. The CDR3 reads CASSPSPTGVNQPQHF. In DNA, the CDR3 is TGTGCCAGCAGCCCCTCTCCCACAGGGGTCAATCAGCCCCAGCATTTT.

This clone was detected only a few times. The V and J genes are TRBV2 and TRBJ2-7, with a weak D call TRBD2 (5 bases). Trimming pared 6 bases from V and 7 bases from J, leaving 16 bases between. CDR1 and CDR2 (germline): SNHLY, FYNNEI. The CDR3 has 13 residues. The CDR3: CASRAGPSGEQYF. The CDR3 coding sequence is TGTGCCAGCAGGGCCGGACCTTCGGGGGAGCAGTACTTC.

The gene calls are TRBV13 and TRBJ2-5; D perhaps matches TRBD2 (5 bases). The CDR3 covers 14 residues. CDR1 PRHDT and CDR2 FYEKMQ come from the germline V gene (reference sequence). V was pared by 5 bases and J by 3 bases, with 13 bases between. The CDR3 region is CASSPPWRKETQYF. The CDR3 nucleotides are TGTGCCAGCAGCCCCCCGTGGAGGAAAGAGACCCAGTACTTC.

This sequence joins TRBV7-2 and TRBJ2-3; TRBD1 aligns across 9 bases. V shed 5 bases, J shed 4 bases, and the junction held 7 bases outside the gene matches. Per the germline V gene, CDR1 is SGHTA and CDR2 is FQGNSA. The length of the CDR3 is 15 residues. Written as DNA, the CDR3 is TGTGCCAGCAGCCTACAGGGGGCAGGGGCAGATACGCAGTATTTT. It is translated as CASSLQGAGADTQYF.

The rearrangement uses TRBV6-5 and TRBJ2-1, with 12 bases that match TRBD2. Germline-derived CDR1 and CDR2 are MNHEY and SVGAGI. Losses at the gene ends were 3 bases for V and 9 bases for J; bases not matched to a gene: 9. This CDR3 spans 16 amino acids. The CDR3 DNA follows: TGTGCCAGCAGTTATGGGCTAGCGGGAGGGCCTCGTGAGCAGTTCTTC. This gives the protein CASSYGLAGGPREQFF.

This CDR3 reads CASSFSSGATDTQYF. CDR3 in DNA: TGTGCCAGCAGTTTTTCTAGCGGGGCCACAGATACGCAGTATTTT. V gene TRBV11-2 combines with J gene TRBJ2-3; 9 bases are a match to TRBD2. V dropped 6 bases and J dropped 2; count of bases not matched to a gene: 6. The CDR3 is 15 amino acids. Germline V gene sequence: CDR1 SGHAT, CDR2 FQNNGV.

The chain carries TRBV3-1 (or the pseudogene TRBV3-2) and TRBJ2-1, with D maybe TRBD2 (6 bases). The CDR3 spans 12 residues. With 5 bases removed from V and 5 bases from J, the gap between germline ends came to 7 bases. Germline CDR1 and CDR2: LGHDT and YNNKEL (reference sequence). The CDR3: CASSRTNNEQFF. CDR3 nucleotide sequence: TGTGCCAGCAGCAGGACTAACAATGAGCAGTTCTTC.

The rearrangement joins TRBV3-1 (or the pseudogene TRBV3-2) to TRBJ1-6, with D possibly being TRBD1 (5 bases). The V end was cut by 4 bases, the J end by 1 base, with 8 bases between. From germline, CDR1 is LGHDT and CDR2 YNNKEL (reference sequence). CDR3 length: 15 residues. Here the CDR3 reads CASSPGESYNSPLHF. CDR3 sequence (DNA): TGTGCCAGCAGCCCGGGGGAATCCTATAATTCACCCCTCCACTTT.

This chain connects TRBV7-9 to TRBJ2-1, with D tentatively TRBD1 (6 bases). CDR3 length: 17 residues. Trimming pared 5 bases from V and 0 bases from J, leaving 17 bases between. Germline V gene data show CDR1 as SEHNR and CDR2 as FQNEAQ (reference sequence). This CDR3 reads CASSAAGGLSSYNEQFF. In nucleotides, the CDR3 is TGTGCCAGCAGCGCCGCTGGGGGCCTAAGCTCCTACAATGAGCAGTTCTTC.

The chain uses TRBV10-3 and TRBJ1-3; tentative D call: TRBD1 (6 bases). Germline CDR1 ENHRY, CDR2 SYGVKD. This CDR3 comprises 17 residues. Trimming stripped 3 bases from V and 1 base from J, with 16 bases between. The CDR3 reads CAISDSLYRVSGNTIYF. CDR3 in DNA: TGTGCCATCAGTGACTCCTTGTACAGGGTGTCTGGAAACACCATATATTTT.

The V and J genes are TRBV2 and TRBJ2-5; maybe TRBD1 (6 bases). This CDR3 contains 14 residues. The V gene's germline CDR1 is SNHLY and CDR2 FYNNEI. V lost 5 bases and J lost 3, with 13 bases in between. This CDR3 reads CASSPLNREETQYF. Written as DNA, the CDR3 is TGTGCCAGCAGTCCCTTAAACAGGGAAGAGACCCAGTACTTC.

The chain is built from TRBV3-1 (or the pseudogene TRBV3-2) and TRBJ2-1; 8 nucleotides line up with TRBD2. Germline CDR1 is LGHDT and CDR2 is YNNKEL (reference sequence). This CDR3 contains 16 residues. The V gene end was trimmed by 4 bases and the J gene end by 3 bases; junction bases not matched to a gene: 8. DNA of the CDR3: TGTGCCAGCAGCCGCAGGGGACTAGACAGCTACAATGAGCAGTTCTTC. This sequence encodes CASSRRGLDSYNEQFF.

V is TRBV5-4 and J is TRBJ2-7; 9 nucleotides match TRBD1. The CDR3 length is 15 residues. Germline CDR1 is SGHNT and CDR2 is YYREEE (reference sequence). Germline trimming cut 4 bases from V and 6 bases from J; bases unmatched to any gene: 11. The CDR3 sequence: CASSTPGQGIGEQYF. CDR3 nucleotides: TGTGCCAGCAGCACCCCGGGACAGGGAATCGGCGAGCAGTACTTC.